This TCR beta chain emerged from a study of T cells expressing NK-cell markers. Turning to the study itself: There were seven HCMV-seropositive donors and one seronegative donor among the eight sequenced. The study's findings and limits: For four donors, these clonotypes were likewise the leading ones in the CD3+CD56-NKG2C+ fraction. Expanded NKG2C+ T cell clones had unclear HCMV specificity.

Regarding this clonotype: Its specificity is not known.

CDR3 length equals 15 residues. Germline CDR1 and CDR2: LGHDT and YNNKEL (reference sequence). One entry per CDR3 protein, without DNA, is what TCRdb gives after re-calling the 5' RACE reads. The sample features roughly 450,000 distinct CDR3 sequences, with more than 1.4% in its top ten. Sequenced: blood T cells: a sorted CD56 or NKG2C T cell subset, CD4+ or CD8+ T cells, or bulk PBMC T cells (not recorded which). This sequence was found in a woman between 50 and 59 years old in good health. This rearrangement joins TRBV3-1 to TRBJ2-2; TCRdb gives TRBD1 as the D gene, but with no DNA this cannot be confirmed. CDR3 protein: CASSQAPGSVGELFF. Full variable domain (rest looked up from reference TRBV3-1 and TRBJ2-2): DTAVSQTPKYLVTQMGNDKSIKCEQNLGHDTMYWYKQDSKKFLKIMFSYNNKELIINETVPNRFSPKSPDKAHLNLHINSLELGDSAVYFCASSQAPGSVGELFFGEGSRLTVL.